This passage covers 10 T cell receptor beta chains from one sample sequenced in a study of T cell responses to AZD1222 COVID-19 vaccine. Produced via immunoSEQ multiplex PCR; TCRdb's table is partial and in-frame only. The sample consists of 63,000 or so clones, around 86% of them appearing once. Source: peripheral blood, taken on day 0 of AZD1222 vaccination. The receptors shown here come from an adult in good health.

V usage is TRBV16 and J usage is TRBJ1-4; D call uncertain. There are 15 residues in the CDR3. V shed 4 bases and J shed 4 bases, with 13 bases lying between them. Germline V gives CDR1 KGHSY, CDR2 FQNENV. CDR3 amino acids: CASSRLVGGNEKLFF. Written as DNA, the CDR3 is TGTGCCAGCAGCCGGCTCGTGGGAGGTAATGAAAAACTGTTTTTT. Filled out from reference TRBV16 and TRBJ1-4, the complete variable domain reads GEEVAQTPKHLVRGEGQKAKLYCAPIKGHSYVFWYQQVLKNEFKFLISFQNENVFDETGMPKERFSAKCLPNSPCSLEIQATKLEDSAVYFCASSRLVGGNEKLFFGSGTQLSVL.

This clone has only one observation. The rearrangement joins TRBV10-3 to TRBJ2-7; 11 nucleotides match TRBD1. The V gene end was trimmed by 7 bases and the J gene end by 2 bases; junction bases not matched to a gene: 4. The CDR3 extends over 14 amino acids. In germline, CDR1 is ENHRY, CDR2 SYGVKD. The DNA for the CDR3 is TGTGCCATCAACCGGGACAGGGGGACCTACGAGCAGTACTTC. Its translation: CAINRDRGTYEQYF.

V and J are TRBV6-5 and TRBJ1-2; 9 bases map to TRBD1. Germline V lookup: CDR1 MNHEY, CDR2 SVGAGI. V lost 6 bases, J lost 5 bases, and 10 bases stayed unmatched. There are 15 residues in the CDR3. The chain's CDR3 is CASSSGTGSGYGYTF. CDR3 coding DNA: TGTGCCAGCAGCTCCGGGACAGGGAGTGGGTATGGCTACACCTTC.

The V call is TRBV7-9, the J call TRBJ2-7, with TRBD1 identical over 7 bases. The CDR3 has 14 amino acids. The V and J ends lost 6 bases and 5 bases, in that order; junction bases with no gene match: 10. The germline gives CDR1 SEHNR, CDR2 FQNEAQ (reference sequence). CDR3 protein: CASSPDRDLDEQYF. CDR3 bases: TGTGCCAGCAGTCCCGACAGGGATCTAGACGAGCAGTACTTC. Drawing the rest from reference TRBV7-9 and TRBJ2-7, the complete variable domain is DTGVSQNPRHKITKRGQNVTFRCDPISEHNRLYWYRQTLGQGPEFLTYFQNEAQLEKSRLLSDRFSAERPKGSFSTLEIQRTEQGDSAMYLCASSPDRDLDEQYFGPGTRLTVT.

In its sample, this clone was seen a few times. The rearrangement joins TRBV2 to TRBJ2-5; TRBD1 matches 9 bases. Germline V gene data show CDR1 as SNHLY and CDR2 as FYNNEI. Germline trimming cut 9 bases from V and 6 bases from J; bases unmatched to any gene: 17. The CDR3 loop spans 16 amino acids. The CDR3 is CARTAGTGNLGKTQYF. In nucleotides, the CDR3 is TGTGCCAGAACAGCCGGGACAGGGAATTTGGGGAAGACCCAGTACTTC.

This clone appeared once. The rearrangement joins TRBV25-1 to TRBJ1-6; D ambiguous. V was cut by 1 base and J by 9 bases, with 13 bases left in between. CDR1 and CDR2 from the germline V gene are MGHDK and SYGVNS. The CDR3 has 15 amino acids. The CDR3 bases are TGTGCCAGCAGTGAATCTCTGGGGTTGGGTTCACCCCTCCACTTT. Translated: CASSESLGLGSPLHF.

V usage is TRBV10-3 and J usage is TRBJ2-5; D unresolved. The CDR3 is 12 amino acids. V lost 5 bases and J lost 1, with 5 bases in between. Germline V lookup: CDR1 ENHRY, CDR2 SYGVKD. The DNA of the CDR3 is TGTGCCATCAGTAAAGCCCAAGAGACCCAGTACTTC. Its protein product is CAISKAQETQYF.

The V and J genes are TRBV6-5 and TRBJ2-7; D is unresolved. With 5 bases removed from V and 7 bases from J, the gap between germline ends came to 15 bases. CDR1 is MNHEY, CDR2 SVGAGI, per germline. This CDR3 contains 13 residues. This CDR3 reads CASSNNRLGEQYF. The CDR3 DNA is TGTGCCAGCAGTAATAACAGATTGGGAGAGCAGTACTTC.

The chain combines TRBV15 with TRBJ1-2, with D tentatively TRBD1 (5 bases). This CDR3 is 16 amino acids long. The germline CDR1 and CDR2 sequences are LNHNV and YYDKDF (reference sequence). Trimming stripped 0 bases from V and 8 bases from J, with 19 bases between. CDR3 protein: CATSRDRTGGIDGYTF. The CDR3 region has the DNA TGTGCCACCAGCAGAGATCGGACGGGGGGGATCGACGGCTACACCTTC.

This chain uses TRBV3-1 (or the pseudogene TRBV3-2) with TRBJ2-1, with TRBD2 as a possible D gene (5 bases). Deletions cut 2 bases from V and 6 bases from J, with 8 bases between. There are 13 residues in the CDR3. CDR1 is LGHDT and CDR2 is YNNKEL in the germline V gene (reference sequence). The CDR3 spells CASSQREGNEQFF. In nucleotides, the CDR3 is TGTGCCAGCAGCCAACGAGAGGGCAATGAGCAGTTCTTC.